A selection of T cell receptor beta chains follows, all from one sample in a study of OX40 agonist ivuxolimab in advanced cancers. Data came from immunoSEQ multiplex PCR; TCRdb stores just in-frame clones and leaves some out. The sample records about 77,000 clones, more than 90% being singletons. The source material was CD4+ or CD8+ T cells sorted from blood, sampled in a trial of the OX40 agonist ivuxolimab. The receptors stem from an adult with an advanced solid tumor such as melanoma, head and neck, liver or kidney cancer. CDR3s include the opening cysteine and the closing phenylalanine or tryptophan. D genes are given only for firm matches. Expanded clones are given a class, and other clones once, few, many or no size at all.

size: -
V: TRBV21-1
D: -
CDR3: CASSKGRQGGSGTGELFF

size: once
V: TRBV7-2
D: -
CDR3: CASSLGWNEQFF

size: -
V: TRBV6-5
D: -
CDR3: CASTPRTTHIEQFF

size: -
V: TRBV18
D: TRBD2
CDR3: CASSPPSGSGEQYF

size: -
V: TRBV20-1
D: -
CDR3: CSAFRYEQYF

size: -
V: TRBV9
D: TRBD2
CDR3: CASSVAASGRVSQYF

size: once
V: TRBV7-6
D: TRBD1
CDR3: CASSLARQGAYEQYF

size: -
V: TRBV5-4
D: TRBD1
CDR3: CASSFGQETDGYTF

size: once
V: TRBV4-2
D: TRBD1
CDR3: CASSQGQGGHTEAFF

size: once
V: TRBV29-1
D: TRBD2
CDR3: CSAGVGGPGELFF